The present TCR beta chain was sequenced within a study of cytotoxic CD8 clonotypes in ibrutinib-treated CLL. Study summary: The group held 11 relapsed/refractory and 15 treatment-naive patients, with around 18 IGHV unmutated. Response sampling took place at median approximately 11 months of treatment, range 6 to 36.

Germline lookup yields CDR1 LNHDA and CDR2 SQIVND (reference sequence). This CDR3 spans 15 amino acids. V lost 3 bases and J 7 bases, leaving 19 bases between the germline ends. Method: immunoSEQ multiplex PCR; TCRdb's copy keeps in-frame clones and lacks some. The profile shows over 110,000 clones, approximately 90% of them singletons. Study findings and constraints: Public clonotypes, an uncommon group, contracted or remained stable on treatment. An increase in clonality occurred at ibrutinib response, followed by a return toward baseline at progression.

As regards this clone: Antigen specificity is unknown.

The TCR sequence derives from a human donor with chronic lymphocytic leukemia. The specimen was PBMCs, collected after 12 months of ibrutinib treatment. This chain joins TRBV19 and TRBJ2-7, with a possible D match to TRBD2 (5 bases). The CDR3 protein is CASSIERDFLGEQYF. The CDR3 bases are TGTGCCAGTAGTATCGAGAGGGATTTCCTAGGGGAGCAGTACTTC. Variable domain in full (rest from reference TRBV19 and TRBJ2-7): DGGITQSPKYLFRKEGQNVTLSCEQNLNHDAMYWYRQDPGQGLRLIYYSQIVNDFQKGDIAEGYSVSREKKESFPLTVTSAQKNPTAFYLCASSIERDFLGEQYFGPGTRLTVT.